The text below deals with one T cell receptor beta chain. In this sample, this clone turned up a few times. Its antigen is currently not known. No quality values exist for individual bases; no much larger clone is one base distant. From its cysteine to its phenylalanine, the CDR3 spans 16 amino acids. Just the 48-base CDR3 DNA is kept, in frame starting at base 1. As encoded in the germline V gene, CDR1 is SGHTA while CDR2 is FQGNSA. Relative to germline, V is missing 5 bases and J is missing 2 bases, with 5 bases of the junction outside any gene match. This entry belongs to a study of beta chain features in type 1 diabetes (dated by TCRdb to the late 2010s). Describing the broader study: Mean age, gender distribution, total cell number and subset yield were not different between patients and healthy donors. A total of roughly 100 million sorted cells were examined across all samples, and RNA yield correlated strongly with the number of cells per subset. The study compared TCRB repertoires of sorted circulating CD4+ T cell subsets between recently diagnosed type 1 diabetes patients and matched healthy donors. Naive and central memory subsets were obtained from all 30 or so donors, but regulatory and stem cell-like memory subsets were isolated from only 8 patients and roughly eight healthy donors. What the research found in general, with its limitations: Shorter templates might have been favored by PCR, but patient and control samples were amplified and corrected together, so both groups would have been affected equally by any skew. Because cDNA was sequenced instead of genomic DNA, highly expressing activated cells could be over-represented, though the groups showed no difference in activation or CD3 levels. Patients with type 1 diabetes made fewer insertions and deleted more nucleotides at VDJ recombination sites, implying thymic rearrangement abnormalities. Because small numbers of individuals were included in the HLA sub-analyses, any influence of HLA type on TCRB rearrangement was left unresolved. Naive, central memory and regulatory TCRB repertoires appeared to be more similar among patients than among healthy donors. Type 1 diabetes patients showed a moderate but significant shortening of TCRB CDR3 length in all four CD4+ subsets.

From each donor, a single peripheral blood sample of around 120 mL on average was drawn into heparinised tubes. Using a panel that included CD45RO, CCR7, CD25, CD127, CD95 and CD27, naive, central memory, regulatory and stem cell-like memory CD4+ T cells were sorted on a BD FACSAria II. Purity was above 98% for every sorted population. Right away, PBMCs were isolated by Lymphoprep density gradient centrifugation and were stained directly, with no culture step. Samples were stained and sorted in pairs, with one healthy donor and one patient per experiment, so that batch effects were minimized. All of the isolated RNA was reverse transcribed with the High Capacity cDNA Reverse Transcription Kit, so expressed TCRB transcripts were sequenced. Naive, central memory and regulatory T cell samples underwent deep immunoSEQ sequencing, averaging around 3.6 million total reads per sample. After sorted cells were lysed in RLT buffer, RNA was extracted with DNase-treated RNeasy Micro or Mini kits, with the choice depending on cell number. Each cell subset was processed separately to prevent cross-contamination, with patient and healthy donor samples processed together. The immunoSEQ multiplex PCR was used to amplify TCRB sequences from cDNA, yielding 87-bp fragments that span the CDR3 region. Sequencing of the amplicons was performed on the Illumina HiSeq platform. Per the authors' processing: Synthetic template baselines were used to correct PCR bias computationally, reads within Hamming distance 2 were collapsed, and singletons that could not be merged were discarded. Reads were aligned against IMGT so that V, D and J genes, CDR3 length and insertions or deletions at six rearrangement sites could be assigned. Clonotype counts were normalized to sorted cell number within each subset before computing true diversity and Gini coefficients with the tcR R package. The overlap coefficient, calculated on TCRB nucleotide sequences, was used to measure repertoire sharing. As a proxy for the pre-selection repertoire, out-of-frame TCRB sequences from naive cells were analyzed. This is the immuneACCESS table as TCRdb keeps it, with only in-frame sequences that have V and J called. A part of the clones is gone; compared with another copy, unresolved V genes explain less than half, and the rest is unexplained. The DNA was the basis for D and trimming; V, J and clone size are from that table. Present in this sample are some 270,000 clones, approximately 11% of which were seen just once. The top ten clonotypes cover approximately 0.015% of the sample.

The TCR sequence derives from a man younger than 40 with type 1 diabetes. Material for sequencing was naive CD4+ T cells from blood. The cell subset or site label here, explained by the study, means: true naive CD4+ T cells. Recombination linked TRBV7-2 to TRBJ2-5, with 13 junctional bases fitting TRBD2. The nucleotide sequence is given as TGTGCCAGCAGCCCAAGGACTAGCGGGGGACAAGAGACCCAGTACTTC. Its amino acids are CASSPRTSGGQETQYF.